This T cell receptor (beta chain) was recovered during a study of OX40 agonist ivuxolimab in advanced cancers. At the level of the study: The drug used for patients, ivuxolimab, was an agonistic anti-OX40 (CD134) antibody.

CDR3 length: 14 amino acids. The germline V gene has CDR1 WSHSY and CDR2 SAAADI. Trimming took off 2 bases at V and 3 bases at J, with 9 bases between the two ends. Sequenced by immunoSEQ multiplex PCR; TCRdb stores in-frame clones only, minus some. This sample has more than 20,000 clones, with about 83% found just once. The chain combines TRBV10-2 with TRBJ2-3; D uncertain. This sample comprised CD4+ or CD8+ T cells sorted from blood, obtained in a trial of the OX40 agonist ivuxolimab. This TCR was recovered from an adult with an advanced solid tumor such as melanoma, head and neck, liver or kidney cancer. DNA for the CDR3: TGCGCCAGCAGTGAGGGTAGGGAAACAGATACGCAGTATTTT. Translation: CASSEGRETDTQYF.